A selection of T cell receptor beta chains follows, all from one sample in a study of shared clonotypes between healthy human individuals. Sequencing was performed with immunoSEQ multiplex PCR; in TCRdb, only in-frame clones are kept and a portion is missing. The table includes about 2 million clones, less than 95% detected once. Material: naive CD8+ T cells sorted from blood. The receptors originated from a man aged 18 to 30 in good health. CDR3s include the opening cysteine and the closing phenylalanine or tryptophan. The D gene is left open where the match is weak. Some rows have no size entry. The others give once, few or many, or a class for an expanded clone.

v_gene: TRBV27; len: 13; j_gene: TRBJ2-3; abundance: -; d_gene: -; CDR3aa: CASSAGGTDTQYF; CDR3nt: TGTGCCAGCAGTGCCGGAGGCACAGATACGCAGTATTTT
v_gene: TRBV4-1; len: 13; j_gene: TRBJ2-3; abundance: -; d_gene: -; CDR3aa: CASSQLTTDTQYF; CDR3nt: TGCGCCAGCAGCCAACTTACAACAGATACGCAGTATTTT
v_gene: TRBV10-3; len: 14; j_gene: TRBJ2-3; abundance: once; d_gene: -; CDR3aa: CAISESSNTDTQYF; CDR3nt: TGTGCCATCAGTGAGTCTTCTAACACAGATACGCAGTATTTT
v_gene: TRBV2; len: 11; j_gene: TRBJ2-7; abundance: -; d_gene: -; CDR3aa: CASSGEDEQYF; CDR3nt: TGTGCCAGCAGTGGGGAGGACGAGCAGTACTTC
v_gene: TRBV27; len: 14; j_gene: TRBJ1-6; abundance: -; d_gene: -; CDR3aa: CASSQQVSDSPLHF; CDR3nt: TGTGCCAGCAGTCAACAGGTTTCTGATTCACCCCTCCACTTT
v_gene: TRBV5-6; len: 16; j_gene: TRBJ2-7; abundance: -; d_gene: TRBD2; CDR3aa: CASSWTSGDRSYEQYF; CDR3nt: TGTGCCAGCAGCTGGACTAGCGGGGATCGCTCCTACGAGCAGTACTTC
v_gene: TRBV2; len: 16; j_gene: TRBJ1-4; abundance: -; d_gene: -; CDR3aa: CASSEDNGVIREKLFF; CDR3nt: TGTGCCAGCAGTGAAGACAATGGGGTAATTAGGGAAAAACTGTTTTTT
v_gene: TRBV7-3; len: 15; j_gene: TRBJ2-3; abundance: -; d_gene: TRBD1; CDR3aa: CASGRTGGPLDTQYF; CDR3nt: TGTGCCAGCGGCCGGACAGGGGGTCCCCTGGATACGCAGTATTTT
v_gene: TRBV13; len: 16; j_gene: TRBJ2-2; abundance: -; d_gene: TRBD1; CDR3aa: CASSLSRTGVTGELFF; CDR3nt: TGTGCCAGCAGCTTAAGCAGGACAGGGGTCACCGGGGAGCTGTTTTTT
v_gene: TRBV11-2; len: 12; j_gene: TRBJ2-7; abundance: -; d_gene: -; CDR3aa: CASSLYPYEQYF; CDR3nt: TGTGCCAGCAGCTTATATCCCTACGAGCAGTACTTC
v_gene: TRBV7-9; len: 14; j_gene: TRBJ2-1; abundance: once; d_gene: -; CDR3aa: CASSLELAKDEQFF; CDR3nt: TGTGCCAGCAGCTTAGAACTAGCAAAAGATGAGCAGTTCTTC
v_gene: TRBV7-9; len: 15; j_gene: TRBJ2-5; abundance: -; d_gene: TRBD2; CDR3aa: CASSSPLADQETQYF; CDR3nt: TGTGCCAGCAGCTCTCCGCTAGCGGACCAAGAGACCCAGTACTTC
v_gene: TRBV7-9; len: 17; j_gene: TRBJ2-7; abundance: -; d_gene: TRBD1; CDR3aa: CASSFSRGDRRSYEQYF; CDR3nt: TGTGCCAGCAGCTTCTCCCGTGGGGACAGGCGTTCCTACGAGCAGTACTTC
v_gene: TRBV25-1; len: 15; j_gene: TRBJ2-5; abundance: -; d_gene: TRBD2; CDR3aa: CASSEWTPGGETQYF; CDR3nt: TGTGCCAGCAGTGAATGGACACCCGGGGGGGAGACCCAGTACTTC